The 10 T cell receptor beta chains below were found in one sample sequenced in a study of blood T cell repertoires in COVID-19. Produced via immunoSEQ multiplex PCR; TCRdb's table is partial and in-frame only. This sample has over 250,000 clones, with 65% to 90% found just once. The sequencing sample was made of peripheral blood. The source of these receptors is a middle-aged man with active or convalescent COVID-19.

This clone was counted a single time. The chain employs TRBV6-6 and TRBJ1-1; maybe TRBD1 (5 bases). Looked up from germline, CDR1 is MNHNY and CDR2 is SVGAGI (reference sequence). V lost 10 bases to trimming and J lost 1 base, with 13 bases between them. The CDR3 totals 13 residues. CDR3 loop: CAIARGSNTEAFF. The CDR3 DNA follows: TGTGCCATCGCCCGGGGGTCGAACACTGAAGCTTTCTTT.

The rearrangement links TRBV12-2 to TRBJ2-3; TRBD2 was called by the table and not checked on the DNA. TRBV12-2 is shown as a pseudogene. The CDR3 runs 14 residues. CDR3 DNA: TGTGCAAGTCGCTTAGTGAGGTGCACAGATACGCAGTATTTT. It is translated as CASRLVRCTDTQYF.

The chain links TRBV28 to TRBJ1-4; D gene unclear. There are 14 residues in the CDR3. Germline V gives CDR1 MDHEN, CDR2 SYDVKM. V lost 5 bases, J lost 6 bases, and 13 bases lay in between. The CDR3, as DNA: TGTGCCAGCAGTCAAGACTCGGCGGATGAAAAACTGTTTTTT. Translation: CASSQDSADEKLFF.

The chain links TRBV6-1 to TRBJ2-7; 8 bases align to TRBD1. The CDR3 is 15 amino acids. V gave up 1 base and J gave up 2 bases; unmatched junction bases: 4. Looked up from germline, CDR1 is MNHNS and CDR2 is SASEGT. CDR3 sequence: CASSEVGTGPYEQYF. In DNA form, the CDR3 reads TGTGCCAGCAGTGAAGTTGGGACAGGACCCTACGAGCAGTACTTC.

The chain recombines TRBV5-5 with TRBJ2-6; weak D call: TRBD2 (6 bases). Between the trimmed V and J ends, which lost 0 bases and 9 bases, there was a span of 19 bases. The CDR3 extends over 17 amino acids. CDR1 and CDR2 from the germline V gene are SGHKS and YYEKEE (reference sequence). This CDR3 reads CASSLAGWSGFDNVLTF. DNA of the CDR3: TGTGCCAGCAGCTTGGCCGGGTGGAGCGGGTTTGACAACGTCCTGACTTTC.

Remarks on this clone: This may be a read error: a much more frequent sequence differs by one nucleotide. The same CDR3 is also encoded by other DNA sequences in this sample. This rearrangement joins TRBV7-2 to TRBJ2-3; D call uncertain. The CDR3 sequence is 12 residues long. Trimming left V 5 bases short and J 0 bases short, with 3 bases between. CDR1 is SGHTA, CDR2 FQGNSA, per germline. Written as DNA, the CDR3 is TGTGCCAGCAGCCCTAGCACAGATACGCAGTATTTT. Amino acid sequence: CASSPSTDTQYF.

The rearrangement links TRBV12-3 or TRBV12-4 to TRBJ1-4; tentative D call: TRBD1 (6 bases). The CDR3 covers 12 residues. Trimming shortened V by 7 bases and J by 10 bases, and 13 bases separated the two germline ends. CDR3 sequence: CASTRGSGKLFF. Written as DNA, the CDR3 is TGTGCCAGCACTAGGGGGTCGGGAAAACTGTTTTTT.

The chain joins TRBV19 to TRBJ2-5, with 8 bases lining up with TRBD2. The CDR3 is 17 amino acids. The V gene's germline CDR1 is LNHDA and CDR2 SQIVND (reference sequence). After removal of 6 bases from V and 4 bases from J, the junction contained 16 bases not matched to a gene. CDR3 loop: CASSVRATSGKGETQYF. CDR3 DNA: TGTGCCAGTAGCGTAAGGGCTACTAGCGGTAAGGGAGAGACCCAGTACTTC.

For the CDR3, the DNA is TGTGCCAGCTCACGACAGGGCCTCGGTCAGCCCCAGCATTTT. Amino acids: CASSRQGLGQPQHF. V is TRBV18 and J is TRBJ1-5, with 7 bases fitting TRBD1. Per the germline V gene, CDR1 is KGHSH and CDR2 is LQKENI. The junction had 6 bases not matched to a gene; V was cut back by 4 bases and J by 6 bases. The CDR3 length is 14 residues.

The chain has TRBV5-1 and TRBJ2-1; D gene ambiguous. This CDR3 comprises 15 residues. V was pared by 1 base and J by 0 bases, with 8 bases between. Germline loops: CDR1 SGHRS, CDR2 YFSETQ. Written as DNA, the CDR3 is TGCGCCAGCAGCTTGATGGAGAGCTCCTACAATGAGCAGTTCTTC. It specifies CASSLMESSYNEQFF.